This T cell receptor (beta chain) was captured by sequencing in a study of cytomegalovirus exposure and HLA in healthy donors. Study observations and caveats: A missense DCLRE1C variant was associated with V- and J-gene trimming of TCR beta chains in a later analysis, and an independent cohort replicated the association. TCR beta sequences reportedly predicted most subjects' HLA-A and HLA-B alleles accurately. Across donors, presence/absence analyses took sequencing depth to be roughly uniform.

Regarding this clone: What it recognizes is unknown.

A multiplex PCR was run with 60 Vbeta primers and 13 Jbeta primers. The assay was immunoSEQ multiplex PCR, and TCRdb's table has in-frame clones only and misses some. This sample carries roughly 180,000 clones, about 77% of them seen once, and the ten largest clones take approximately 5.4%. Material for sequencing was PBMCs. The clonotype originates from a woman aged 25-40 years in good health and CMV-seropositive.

The CDR3 here is CATSLAGYEQYF. The CDR3 DNA sequence: TGTGCCACGTCACTAGCGGGCTACGAGCAGTACTTC. The J gene is TRBJ2-7, the V gene TRBV19; 9 nucleotides match TRBD2. V lost 10 bases to trimming and J lost 3 bases; unmatched junction nucleotides: 4. The CDR3 has 12 residues. The V gene's germline CDR1 is LNHDA and CDR2 SQIVND (reference sequence).